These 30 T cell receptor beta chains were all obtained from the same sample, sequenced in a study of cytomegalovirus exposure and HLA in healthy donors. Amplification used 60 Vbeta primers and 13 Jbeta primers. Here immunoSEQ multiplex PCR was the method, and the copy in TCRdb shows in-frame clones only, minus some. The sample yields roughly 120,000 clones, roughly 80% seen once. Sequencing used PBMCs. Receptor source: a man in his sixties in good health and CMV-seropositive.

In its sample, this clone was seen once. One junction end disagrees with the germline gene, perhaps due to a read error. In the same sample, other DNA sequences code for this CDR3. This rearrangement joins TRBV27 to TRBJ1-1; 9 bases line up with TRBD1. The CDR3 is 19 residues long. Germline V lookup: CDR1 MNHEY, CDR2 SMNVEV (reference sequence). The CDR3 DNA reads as TGTGCCAGCAGTTTAGACCCTCACCGGGACAGGGAGATGAACACTGAGGCTTTCTTT. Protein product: CASSLDPHRDREMNTEAFF.

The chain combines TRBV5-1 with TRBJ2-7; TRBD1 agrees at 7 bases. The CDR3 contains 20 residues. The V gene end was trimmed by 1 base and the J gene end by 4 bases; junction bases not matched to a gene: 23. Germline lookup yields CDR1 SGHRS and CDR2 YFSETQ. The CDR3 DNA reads TGCGCCAGCAGCTTGCTCTCCCCCCTTAGGACGATGAACAGGGGTTACGAGCAGTACTTC. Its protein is CASSLLSPLRTMNRGYEQYF. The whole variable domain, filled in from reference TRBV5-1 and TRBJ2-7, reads KAGVTQTPRYLIKTRGQQVTLSCSPISGHRSVSWYQQTPGQGLQFLFEYFSETQRNKGNFPGRFSGRQFSNSRSEMNVSTLELGDSALYLCASSLLSPLRTMNRGYEQYFGPGTRLTVT.

CDR3 in amino acids: CANQEGRAPGETQYF. In DNA form, the CDR3 reads TGTGCCAACCAAGAGGGGAGGGCCCCGGGGGAGACCCAGTACTTC. The chain recombines TRBV7-2 with TRBJ2-5; the match to TRBD2 covers 7 bases. The CDR3 sequence is 15 residues long. Germline CDR1 and CDR2: SGHTA and FQGNSA. Trimming cost V 10 bases and J 5 bases; bases outside gene matches: 16.

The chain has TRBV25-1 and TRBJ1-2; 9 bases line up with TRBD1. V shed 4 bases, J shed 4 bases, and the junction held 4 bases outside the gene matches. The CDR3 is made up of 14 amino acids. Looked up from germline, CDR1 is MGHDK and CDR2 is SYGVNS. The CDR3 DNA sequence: TGTGCCAGCAGTGGAAGGACAGGGGTCTATGGCTACACCTTC. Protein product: CASSGRTGVYGYTF.

DNA of the CDR3: TGTGCCAGCAGCTTGGACTCCTTGGACAGGGGCTACAATGAGCAGTTCTTC. Translating it yields CASSLDSLDRGYNEQFF. The rearrangement uses TRBV13 and TRBJ2-1, with 9 bases that match TRBD1. Trimming cost V 3 bases and J 3 bases; bases outside gene matches: 9. Per germline, CDR1 PRHDT and CDR2 FYEKMQ (reference sequence). The CDR3 spans 17 residues. The variable domain in full, completed from reference TRBV13 and TRBJ2-1, reads AAGVIQSPRHLIKEKRETATLKCYPIPRHDTVYWYQQGPGQDPQFLISFYEKMQSDKGSIPDRFSAQQFSDYHSELNMSSLELGDSALYFCASSLDSLDRGYNEQFFGPGTRLTVL.

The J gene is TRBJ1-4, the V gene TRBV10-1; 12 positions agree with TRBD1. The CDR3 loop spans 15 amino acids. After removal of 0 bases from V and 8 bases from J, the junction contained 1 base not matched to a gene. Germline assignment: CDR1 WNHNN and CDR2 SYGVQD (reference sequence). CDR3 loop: CASSESGTGGEKLFF. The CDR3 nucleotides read TGCGCCAGCAGTGAGTCGGGGACAGGGGGCGAAAAACTGTTTTTT.

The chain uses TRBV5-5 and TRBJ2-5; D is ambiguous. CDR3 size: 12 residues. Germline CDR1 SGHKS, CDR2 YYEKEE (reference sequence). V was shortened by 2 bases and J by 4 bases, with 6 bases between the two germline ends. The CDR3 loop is CASSLLRETQYF. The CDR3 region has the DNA TGTGCCAGCAGCTTACTGAGAGAGACCCAGTACTTC.

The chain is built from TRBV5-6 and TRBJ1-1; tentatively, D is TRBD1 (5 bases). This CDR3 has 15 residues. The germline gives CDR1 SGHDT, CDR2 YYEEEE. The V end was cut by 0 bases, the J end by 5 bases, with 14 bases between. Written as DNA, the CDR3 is TGTGCCAGCAGCTTGGAGCGCAGGGCGGGGACTGAAGCTTTCTTT. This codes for CASSLERRAGTEAFF.

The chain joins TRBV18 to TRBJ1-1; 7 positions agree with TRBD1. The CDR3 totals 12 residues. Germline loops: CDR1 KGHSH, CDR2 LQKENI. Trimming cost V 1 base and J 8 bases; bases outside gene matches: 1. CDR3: CASSPRDREAFF. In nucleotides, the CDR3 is TGTGCCAGCTCACCACGGGACAGAGAAGCTTTCTTT.

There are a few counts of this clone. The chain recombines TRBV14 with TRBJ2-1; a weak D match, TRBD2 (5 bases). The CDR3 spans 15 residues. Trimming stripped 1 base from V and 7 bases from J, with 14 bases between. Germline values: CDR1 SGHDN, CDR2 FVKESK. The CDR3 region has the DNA TGTGCCAGCAGCCAAGGAAGAGGGAGAAGGAATGAGCAGTTCTTC. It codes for CASSQGRGRRNEQFF.

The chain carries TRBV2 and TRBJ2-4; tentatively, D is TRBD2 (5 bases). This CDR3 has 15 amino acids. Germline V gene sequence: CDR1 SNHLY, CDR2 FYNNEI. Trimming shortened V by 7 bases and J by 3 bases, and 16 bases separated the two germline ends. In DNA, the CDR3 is TGTGCCAGCATTGGACCCGGGATGGACAAAAACATTCAGTACTTC. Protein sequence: CASIGPGMDKNIQYF.

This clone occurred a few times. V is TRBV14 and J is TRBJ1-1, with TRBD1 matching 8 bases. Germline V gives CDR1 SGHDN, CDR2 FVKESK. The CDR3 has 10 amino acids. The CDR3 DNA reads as TGTGCAGACAGGGGAACTGAAGCTTTCTTT. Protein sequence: CADRGTEAFF.

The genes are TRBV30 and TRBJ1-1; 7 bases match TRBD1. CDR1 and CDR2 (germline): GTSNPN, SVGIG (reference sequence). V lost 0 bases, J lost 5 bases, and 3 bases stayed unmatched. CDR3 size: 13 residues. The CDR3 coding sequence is TGTGCCTGGAGTGTAGACAGGGAAACTGAAGCTTTCTTT. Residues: CAWSVDRETEAFF.

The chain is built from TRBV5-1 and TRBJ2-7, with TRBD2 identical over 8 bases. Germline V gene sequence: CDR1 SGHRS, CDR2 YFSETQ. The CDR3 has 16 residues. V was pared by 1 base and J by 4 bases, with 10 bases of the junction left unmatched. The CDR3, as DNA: TGCGCCAGCAGCTTGAGCGGGAGCGGATTTGAGTACGAGCAGTACTTC. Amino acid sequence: CASSLSGSGFEYEQYF.

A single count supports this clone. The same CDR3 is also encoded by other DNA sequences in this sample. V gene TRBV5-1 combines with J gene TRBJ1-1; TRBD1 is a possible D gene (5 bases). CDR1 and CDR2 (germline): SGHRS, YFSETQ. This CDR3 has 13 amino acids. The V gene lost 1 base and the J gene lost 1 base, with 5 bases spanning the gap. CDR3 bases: TGCGCCAGCAGCTTGCAGGGGAACACTGAAGCTTTCTTT. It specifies CASSLQGNTEAFF. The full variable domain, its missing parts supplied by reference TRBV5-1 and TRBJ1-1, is KAGVTQTPRYLIKTRGQQVTLSCSPISGHRSVSWYQQTPGQGLQFLFEYFSETQRNKGNFPGRFSGRQFSNSRSEMNVSTLELGDSALYLCASSLQGNTEAFFGQGTRLTVV.

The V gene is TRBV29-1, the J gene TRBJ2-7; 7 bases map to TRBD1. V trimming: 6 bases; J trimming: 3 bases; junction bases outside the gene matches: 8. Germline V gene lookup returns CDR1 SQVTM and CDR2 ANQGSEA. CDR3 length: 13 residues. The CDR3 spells CSVPGQTDYEQYF. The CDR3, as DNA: TGCAGCGTCCCGGGACAGACTGACTACGAGCAGTACTTC.

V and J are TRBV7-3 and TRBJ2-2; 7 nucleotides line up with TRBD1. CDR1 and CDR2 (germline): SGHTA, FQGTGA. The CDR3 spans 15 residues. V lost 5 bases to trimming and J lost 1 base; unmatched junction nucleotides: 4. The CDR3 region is CASSPRTGNTGELFF. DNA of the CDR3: TGTGCCAGCAGCCCGCGGACAGGGAACACCGGGGAGCTGTTTTTT.

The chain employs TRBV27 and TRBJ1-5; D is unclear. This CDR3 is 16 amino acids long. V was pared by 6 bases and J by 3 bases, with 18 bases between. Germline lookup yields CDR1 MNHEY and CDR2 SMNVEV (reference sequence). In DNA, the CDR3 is TGTGCCAGCAGGCCAACTAGGACGGTCGACAATCAGCCCCAGCATTTT. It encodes CASRPTRTVDNQPQHF.

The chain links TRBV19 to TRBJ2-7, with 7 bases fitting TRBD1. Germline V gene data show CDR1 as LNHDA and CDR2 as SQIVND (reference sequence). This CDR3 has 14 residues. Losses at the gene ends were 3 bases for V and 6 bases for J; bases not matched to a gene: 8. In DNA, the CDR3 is TGTGCCAGTAGTATGGTCGTAGGGGGCGGCGAGCAGTACTTC. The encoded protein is CASSMVVGGGEQYF.

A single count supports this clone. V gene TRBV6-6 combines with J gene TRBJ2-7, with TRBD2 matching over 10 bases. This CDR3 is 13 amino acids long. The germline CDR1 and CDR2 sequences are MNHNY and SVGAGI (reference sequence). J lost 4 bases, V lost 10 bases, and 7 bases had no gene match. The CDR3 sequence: CATRPGLAYEQYF. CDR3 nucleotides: TGTGCCACCCGACCGGGACTAGCGTACGAGCAGTACTTC.

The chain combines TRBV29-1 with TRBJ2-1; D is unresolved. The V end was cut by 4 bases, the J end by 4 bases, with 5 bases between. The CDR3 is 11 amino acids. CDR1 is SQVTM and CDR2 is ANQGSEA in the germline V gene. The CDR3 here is CSVVRYNEQFF. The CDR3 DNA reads TGCAGCGTTGTCCGTTACAATGAGCAGTTCTTC.

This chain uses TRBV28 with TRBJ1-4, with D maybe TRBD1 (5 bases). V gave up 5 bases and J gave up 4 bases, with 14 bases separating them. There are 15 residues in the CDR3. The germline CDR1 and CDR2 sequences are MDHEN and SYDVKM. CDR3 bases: TGTGCCAGCAGTCAGACCGGGCAGGGTAATGAAAAACTGTTTTTT. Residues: CASSQTGQGNEKLFF.

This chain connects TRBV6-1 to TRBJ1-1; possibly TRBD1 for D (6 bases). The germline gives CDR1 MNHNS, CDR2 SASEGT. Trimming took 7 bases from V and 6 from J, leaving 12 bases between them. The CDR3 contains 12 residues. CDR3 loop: CASNIGQSEAFF. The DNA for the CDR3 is TGTGCCAGCAACATAGGACAGTCTGAAGCTTTCTTT.

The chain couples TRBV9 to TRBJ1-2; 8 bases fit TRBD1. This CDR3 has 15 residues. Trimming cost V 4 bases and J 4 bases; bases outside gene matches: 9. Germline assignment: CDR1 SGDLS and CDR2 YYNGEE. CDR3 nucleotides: TGTGCCAGCAGCCCCCCCCCAGGGGGCCGCTATGGCTACACCTTC. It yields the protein CASSPPPGGRYGYTF.

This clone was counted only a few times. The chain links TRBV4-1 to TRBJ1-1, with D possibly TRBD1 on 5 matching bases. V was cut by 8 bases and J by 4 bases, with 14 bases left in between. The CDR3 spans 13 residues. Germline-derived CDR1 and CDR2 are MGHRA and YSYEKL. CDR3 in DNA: TGCGCCAGCCAGCCGGTGGGGGGCACTGAAGCTTTCTTT. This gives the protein CASQPVGGTEAFF.

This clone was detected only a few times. As DNA, the CDR3 is TGTGCCAGCAGCTTAACGGGGCGCGGGGACACCGGGGAGCTGTTTTTT. It translates to CASSLTGRGDTGELFF. The chain links TRBV7-3 to TRBJ2-2; tentative D call: TRBD2 (6 bases). Trimming shortened V by 0 bases and J by 3 bases, and 11 bases separated the two germline ends. This CDR3 has 16 amino acids. CDR1 SGHTA and CDR2 FQGTGA come from the germline V gene. Combining the CDR3 with reference TRBV7-3 and TRBJ2-2 gives the whole variable domain GAGVSQTPSNKVTEKGKYVELRCDPISGHTALYWYRQSLGQGPEFLIYFQGTGAADDSGLPNDRFFAVRPEGSVSTLKIQRTERGDSAVYLCASSLTGRGDTGELFFGEGSRLTVL.

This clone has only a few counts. CDR3 residues: CASSAGTGTPGAFF. Written as DNA, the CDR3 is TGTGCCAGCAGCGCCGGGACAGGTACCCCGGGAGCTTTCTTT. The J gene is TRBJ1-1, the V gene TRBV9; 8 nucleotides align to TRBD1. The CDR3 sequence is 14 residues long. The germline CDR1 and CDR2 sequences are SGDLS and YYNGEE. The junction had 11 bases not matched to a gene; V was cut back by 3 bases and J by 10 bases.

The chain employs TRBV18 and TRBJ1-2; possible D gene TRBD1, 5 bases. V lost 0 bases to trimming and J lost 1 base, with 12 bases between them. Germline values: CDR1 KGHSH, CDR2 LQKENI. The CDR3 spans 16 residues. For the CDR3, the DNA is TGTGCCAGCTCACCACCGGTGGGACTGATTAACTATGGCTACACCTTC. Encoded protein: CASSPPVGLINYGYTF.

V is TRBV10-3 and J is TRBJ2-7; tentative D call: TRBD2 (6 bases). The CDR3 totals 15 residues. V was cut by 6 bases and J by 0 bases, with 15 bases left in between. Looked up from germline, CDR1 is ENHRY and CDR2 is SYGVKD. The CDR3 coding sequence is TGTGCCATCAGGGCCGCCGGGACTCCCTCCTACGAGCAGTACTTC. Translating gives CAIRAAGTPSYEQYF.

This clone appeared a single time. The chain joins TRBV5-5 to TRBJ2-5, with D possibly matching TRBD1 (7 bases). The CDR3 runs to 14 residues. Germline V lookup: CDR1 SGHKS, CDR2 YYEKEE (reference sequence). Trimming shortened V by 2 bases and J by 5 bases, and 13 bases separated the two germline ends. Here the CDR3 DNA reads TGTGCCAGCAGCTTAGGAGGGGGCGGGGAGACCCAGTACTTC. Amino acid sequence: CASSLGGGGETQYF.